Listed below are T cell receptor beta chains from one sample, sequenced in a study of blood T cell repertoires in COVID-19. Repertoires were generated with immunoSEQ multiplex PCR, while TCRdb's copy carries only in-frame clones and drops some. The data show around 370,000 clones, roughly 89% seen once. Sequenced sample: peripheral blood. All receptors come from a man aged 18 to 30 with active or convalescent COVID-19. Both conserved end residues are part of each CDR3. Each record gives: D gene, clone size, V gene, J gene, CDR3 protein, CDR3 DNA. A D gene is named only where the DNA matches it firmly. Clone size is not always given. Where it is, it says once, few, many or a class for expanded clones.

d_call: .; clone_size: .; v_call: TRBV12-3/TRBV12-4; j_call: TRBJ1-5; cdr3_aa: CASSPPNGPQHF; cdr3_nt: TGTGCCAGCAGTCCCCCTAACGGGCCCCAGCATTTT
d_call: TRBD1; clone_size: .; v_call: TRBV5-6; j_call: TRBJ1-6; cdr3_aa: CASSINRGFDSPLHF; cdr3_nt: TGTGCCAGCAGCATAAACAGGGGTTTCGATTCACCCCTCCACTTT
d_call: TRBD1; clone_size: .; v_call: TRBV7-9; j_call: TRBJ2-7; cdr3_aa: CASSRDRGLYEQYF; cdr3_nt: TGTGCCAGCTCGAGGGACAGGGGGCTCTACGAGCAGTACTTC
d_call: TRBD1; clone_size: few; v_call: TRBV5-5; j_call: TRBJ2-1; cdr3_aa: CASSLITGGPGHNNEQFF; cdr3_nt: TGTGCCAGCAGCTTGATAACAGGGGGCCCGGGGCACAATAATGAGCAGTTCTTC
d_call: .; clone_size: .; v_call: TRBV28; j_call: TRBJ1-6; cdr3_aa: CVIGEGNSPLHF; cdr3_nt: TGTGTAATCGGGGAAGGAAATTCACCCCTCCACTTT
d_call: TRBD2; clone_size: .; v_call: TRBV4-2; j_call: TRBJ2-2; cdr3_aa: CASSQGTPIRTSGSAGELFF; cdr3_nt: TGTGCCAGCAGCCAAGGGACACCAATTCGGACTAGCGGGAGCGCCGGGGAGCTGTTTTTT
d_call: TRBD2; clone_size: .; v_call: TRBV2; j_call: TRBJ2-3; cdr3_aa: CASRTSGTPTDTQYF; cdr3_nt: TGTGCCAGCAGGACTAGCGGGACCCCGACAGATACGCAGTATTTT
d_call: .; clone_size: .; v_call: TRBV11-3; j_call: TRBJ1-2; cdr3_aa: CARNRRGYTF; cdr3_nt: TGTGCCAGAAACAGGAGAGGCTACACCTTC
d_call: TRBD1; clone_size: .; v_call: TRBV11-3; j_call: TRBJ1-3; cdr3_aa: CASSPGQGGNTIYF; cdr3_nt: TGTGCCAGCAGCCCGGGACAGGGAGGAAACACCATATATTTT
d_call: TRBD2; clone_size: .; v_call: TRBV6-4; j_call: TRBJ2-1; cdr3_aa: CASSESLAGGREQFF; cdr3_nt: TGTGCCAGCAGTGAAAGTTTAGCGGGAGGTCGTGAGCAGTTCTTC
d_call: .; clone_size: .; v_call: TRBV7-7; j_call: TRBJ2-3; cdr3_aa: CASSPAGGPTDTQYF; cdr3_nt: TGTGCTAGCAGCCCGGCAGGCGGGCCCACAGATACGCAGTATTTT
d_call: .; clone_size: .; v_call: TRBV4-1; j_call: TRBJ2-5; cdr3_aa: CASSQGWLRETQYF; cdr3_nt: TGCGCCAGCAGCCAAGGGTGGCTGAGGGAGACCCAGTACTTC
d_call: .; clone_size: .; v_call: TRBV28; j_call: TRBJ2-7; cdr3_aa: CASSPGGSSYEQYF; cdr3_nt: TGTGCCAGCAGTCCTGGGGGCAGCTCCTACGAGCAGTACTTC
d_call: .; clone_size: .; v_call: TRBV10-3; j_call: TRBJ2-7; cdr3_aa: CAISEGVQQEQYF; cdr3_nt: TGTGCCATCAGTGAAGGGGTCCAGCAAGAGCAGTACTTC
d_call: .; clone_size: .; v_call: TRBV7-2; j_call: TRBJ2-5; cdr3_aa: CASSWGHYEGTQYF; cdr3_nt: TGTGCCAGCAGCTGGGGACACTATGAGGGGACCCAGTACTTC
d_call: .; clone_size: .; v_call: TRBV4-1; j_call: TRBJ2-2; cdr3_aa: CASSQEDRNTGELFF; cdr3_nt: TGCGCCAGCAGCCAAGAGGACAGGAACACCGGGGAGCTGTTTTTT
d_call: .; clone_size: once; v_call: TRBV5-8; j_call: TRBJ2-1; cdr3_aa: CASSVLAGANNEQFF; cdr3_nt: TGTGCCAGCAGCGTCTTGGCGGGGGCAAACAATGAGCAGTTCTTC
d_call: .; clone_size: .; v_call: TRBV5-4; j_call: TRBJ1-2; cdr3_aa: CASSLWGTDGYTF; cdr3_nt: TGTGCCAGCAGCTTGTGGGGGACTGATGGCTACACCTTC
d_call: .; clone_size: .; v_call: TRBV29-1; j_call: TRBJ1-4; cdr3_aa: CSVEAGSEKLFF; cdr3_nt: TGCAGCGTTGAAGCGGGGAGTGAAAAACTGTTTTTT
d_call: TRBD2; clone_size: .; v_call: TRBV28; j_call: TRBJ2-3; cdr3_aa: CASSTLRLGAGSTDTQYF; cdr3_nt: TGTGCCAGCAGCACCCTACGACTCGGAGCGGGGAGCACAGATACGCAGTATTTT
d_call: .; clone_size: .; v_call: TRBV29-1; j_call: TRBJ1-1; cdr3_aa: CSVERVREAFF; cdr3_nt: TGCAGCGTTGAGAGGGTCCGTGAAGCTTTCTTT
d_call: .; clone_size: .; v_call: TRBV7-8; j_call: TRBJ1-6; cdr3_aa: CASSLASGQGNNSPLHF; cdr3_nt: TGTGCCAGCAGCTTAGCGTCTGGGCAGGGAAATAATTCACCCCTCCACTTT
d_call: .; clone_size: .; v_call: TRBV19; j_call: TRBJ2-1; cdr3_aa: CASSIRAWNEQFF; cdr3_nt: TGTGCCAGTAGTATCAGGGCTTGGAATGAGCAGTTCTTC
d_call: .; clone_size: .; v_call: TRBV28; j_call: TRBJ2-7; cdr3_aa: CASSPIRELYEQYF; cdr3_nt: TGTGCCAGCAGCCCTATTAGGGAGCTCTACGAGCAGTACTTC
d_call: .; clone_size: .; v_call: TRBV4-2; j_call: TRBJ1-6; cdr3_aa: CASSQETGSNSPLHF; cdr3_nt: TGTGCCAGCAGCCAAGAGACAGGTTCAAATTCACCCCTCCACTTT
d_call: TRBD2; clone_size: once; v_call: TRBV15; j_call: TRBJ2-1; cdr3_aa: CATSRVVAGRYNEQFF; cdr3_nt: TGTGCCACCAGCAGAGTTGTAGCGGGAAGGTACAATGAGCAGTTCTTC
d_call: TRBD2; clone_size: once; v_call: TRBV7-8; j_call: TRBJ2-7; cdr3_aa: CASSTGTRGYF; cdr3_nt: TGTGCCAGCAGCACCGGGACTAGGGGTTACTTC
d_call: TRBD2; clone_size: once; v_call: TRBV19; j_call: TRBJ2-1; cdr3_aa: CASNRGGLYNEQFF; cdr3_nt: TGTGCCAGTAACCGCGGGGGGTTATACAATGAGCAGTTCTTC
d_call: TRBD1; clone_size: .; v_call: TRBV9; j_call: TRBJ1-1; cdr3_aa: CASSVYRGELNTEAFF; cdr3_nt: TGTGCCAGCAGCGTCTACAGGGGGGAGCTGAACACTGAAGCTTTCTTT
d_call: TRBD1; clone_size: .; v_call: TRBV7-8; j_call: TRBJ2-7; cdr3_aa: CASSSPGQSYEQYF; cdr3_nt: TGTGCCAGCAGTTCCCCGGGACAGTCCTACGAGCAGTACTTC
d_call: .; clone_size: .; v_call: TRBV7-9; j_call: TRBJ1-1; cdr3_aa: CASSHTRGNTEAFF; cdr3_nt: TGTGCCAGCAGCCATACCAGGGGGAACACTGAAGCTTTCTTT
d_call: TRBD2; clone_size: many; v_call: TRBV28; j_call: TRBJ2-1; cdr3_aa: CASSRGGPEQFF; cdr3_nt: TGTGCCAGCAGCCGCGGGGGGCCTGAGCAGTTCTTC
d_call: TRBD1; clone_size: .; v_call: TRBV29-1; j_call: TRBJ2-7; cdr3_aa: CSVEGQGASYEQYF; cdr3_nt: TGCAGCGTTGAAGGACAGGGGGCCTCCTACGAGCAGTACTTC
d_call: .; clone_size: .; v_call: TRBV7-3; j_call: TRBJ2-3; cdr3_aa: CASSLSYSADTQYF; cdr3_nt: TGTGCCAGCAGCCTTAGCTATTCGGCAGATACGCAGTATTTT
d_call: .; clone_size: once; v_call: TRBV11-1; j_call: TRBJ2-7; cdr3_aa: CASSFTQGGYEQYF; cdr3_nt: TGTGCCAGCAGCTTTACGCAGGGCGGCTACGAGCAGTACTTC
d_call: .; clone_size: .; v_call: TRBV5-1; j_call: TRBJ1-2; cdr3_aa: CASVHGDRGYQEGYTF; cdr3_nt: TGCGCCAGCGTCCATGGGGATCGCGGGTACCAGGAGGGCTACACCTTC
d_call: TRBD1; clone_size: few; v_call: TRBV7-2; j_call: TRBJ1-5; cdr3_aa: CASRLTGTNQPQHF; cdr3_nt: TGTGCCAGCAGGTTGACAGGGACCAATCAGCCCCAGCATTTT
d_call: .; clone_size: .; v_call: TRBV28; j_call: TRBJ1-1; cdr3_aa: CATAVGRVNTEAFF; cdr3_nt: TGTGCCACAGCCGTGGGCAGGGTGAACACTGAAGCTTTCTTT
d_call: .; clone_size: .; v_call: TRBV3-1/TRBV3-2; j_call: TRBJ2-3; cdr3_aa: CASSHPGFGTDTQYF; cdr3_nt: TGTGCCAGCAGCCATCCAGGGTTCGGCACAGATACGCAGTATTTT
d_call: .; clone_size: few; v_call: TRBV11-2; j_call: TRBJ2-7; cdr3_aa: CATRDRRTYEQYF; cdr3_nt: TGTGCCACCAGAGACAGGCGGACTTACGAGCAGTACTTC
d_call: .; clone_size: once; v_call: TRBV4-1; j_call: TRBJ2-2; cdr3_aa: CASSQVGAGDTGELFF; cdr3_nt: TGCGCCAGCAGCCAAGTCGGGGCAGGGGACACCGGGGAGCTGTTTTTT